This TCR beta chain was sequenced in a study of cytomegalovirus exposure and HLA in healthy donors. Study-wide results and limits: The later analysis indicated that the majority of CMV-associated TCR beta chains appeared HLA-restricted. The records held CMV serostatus as the only immune exposure information. A few of the chains that were CMV-associated were confirmed in vitro to be specific for CMV antigens. Donors were assumed by presence/absence analyses to have roughly uniform sequencing depth.

Worth noting for this clone: Its antigen is currently unknown.

J lost 2 bases, V lost 3 bases, and 7 bases had no gene match. This CDR3 region has 15 residues. Germline loops: CDR1 MGHDK, CDR2 SYGVNS. It was with 60 Vbeta and 13 Jbeta primers that the PCR ran. Some clones are missing from TCRdb's copy, which holds only in-frame ones; the method was immunoSEQ multiplex PCR. The clone table shows 150,000 or so clones, with the ten largest holding 1.6%. V usage is TRBV25-1 and J usage is TRBJ2-7; 7 bases map to TRBD2. The sample comprised PBMCs. The source of this sequence is a woman aged 40 to 50 in good health and CMV-seropositive. CDR3 DNA sequence: TGTGCCAGCAGTGATGGAGGGAGGGCCCCCTACGAGCAGTACTTC. Translation gives CASSDGGRAPYEQYF.